Listed here are 3 T cell receptor beta chains from one sample, sequenced in a study of control samples from healthy donors and cancer patients. Profiled with immunoSEQ multiplex PCR; TCRdb holds only in-frame clones, not every one. The data show about 170,000 clones, around 91% seen once. The specimen was blood. The source is a woman aged 30 to 39 in good health.

This chain uses TRBV6-5 with TRBJ1-2; TRBD1 agrees at 7 bases. The J segment lost 3 bases and the V segment lost 5 bases, leaving 3 bases of the junction unmatched. The CDR3 is made up of 13 amino acids. Germline V gene sequence: CDR1 MNHEY, CDR2 SVGAGI. The CDR3 here is CASSRGRDYGYTF. Here the CDR3 DNA reads TGTGCCAGCAGTAGGGGGCGCGACTATGGCTACACCTTC.

V and J are TRBV9 and TRBJ1-1, with TRBD1 matching over 7 bases. The CDR3 length is 13 residues. CDR1 and CDR2 from the germline V gene are SGDLS and YYNGEE. V gave up 3 bases and J gave up 3 bases; unmatched junction bases: 2. The CDR3 region is CASSGDSDTEAFF. In DNA, the CDR3 is TGTGCCAGCAGCGGGGACAGCGACACTGAAGCTTTCTTT. Combining the CDR3 with reference TRBV9 and TRBJ1-1 gives the whole variable domain DSGVTQTPKHLITATGQRVTLRCSPRSGDLSVYWYQQSLDQGLQFLIQYYNGEERAKGNILERFSAQQFPDLHSELNLSSLELGDSALYFCASSGDSDTEAFFGQGTRLTVV.

This chain uses TRBV2 with TRBJ1-4; the match to TRBD1 covers 7 bases. From germline, CDR1 is SNHLY and CDR2 FYNNEI. V shed 4 bases, J shed 8 bases, and the junction held 4 bases outside the gene matches. The CDR3 is made up of 13 amino acids. The CDR3 bases are TGTGCCAGCAGTGCAACGGACAGGGAAAAACTGTTTTTT. The encoded protein is CASSATDREKLFF.